This T cell receptor beta chain is drawn from a study of human T cells and chemical hapten exposure. Study summary: Per-sample TCR yields varied mainly from small pooled library volume differences.

Someone pulled total RNA out of unfractionated whole blood. In its sample, this clonotype was seen many times. The V end was cut by 3 bases, the J end by 5 bases, with 16 bases between. This CDR3 is built from 15 residues. CDR1 is SGHRS, CDR2 YFSETQ, per germline. Each CDR3 protein is one row after TCRdb ran MiXCR on the 5' RACE reads. The sample has 130,000 or so distinct CDR3 sequences; 4.1% are singletons. The receptor was isolated from a female donor in good health. V usage is TRBV5-1 and J usage is TRBJ2-3; either TRBD1 or TRBD2 may supply D (5 bases each). The CDR3 reads CASSWGIGPQDTQYF. DNA of the CDR3: TGCGCCAGCAGCTGGGGGATCGGGCCACAAGATACGCAGTATTTT.